A selection of T cell receptor beta chains follows, all from one sample in a study of blood T cell repertoires in COVID-19. Assay used: immunoSEQ multiplex PCR; TCRdb lists only in-frame clones, some missing. The sample gives roughly 270,000 clones, roughly 80% of which show up once; more than 4% is in the top ten. The specimen was PBMCs or T cells enriched from blood (not recorded which). All receptors derive from a middle-aged man who had been exposed to COVID-19. CDR3s include the opening cysteine and the closing phenylalanine or tryptophan. D genes are given only for firm matches. Where a row states a size, it is once, few, many or the class of an expanded clone; other rows omit it.

NA | NA | TRBJ2-3 | TRBV9 | TGTGCCAGCAGCGTAGACGGAGCGTCAGATACGCAGTATTTT | CASSVDGASDTQYF
NA | NA | TRBJ1-6 | TRBV20-1 | TGCAGTGCTAGTAACACAGCGGAGAGCTCCTATAATTCACCCCTCCACTTT | CSASNTAESSYNSPLHF
TRBD1 | NA | TRBJ2-7 | TRBV11-2 | TGTGCCAGCAGCTTCAGGGACAGGGGCTACGAGCAGTACTTC | CASSFRDRGYEQYF
TRBD1 | once | TRBJ1-4 | TRBV27 | TGTGCCAGCAGTTTGGCAGGGGGGGAAAAACTGTTTTTT | CASSLAGGEKLFF
NA | NA | TRBJ1-2 | TRBV7-9 | TGTGCCAGCAGCTTAGTGCAGGGCGCTGGTGGCTACACCTTC | CASSLVQGAGGYTF
NA | NA | TRBJ1-2 | TRBV3-1/TRBV3-2 | TGTGCCAGCAGCCATCAAGCAGGAAACTATGGCTACACCTTC | CASSHQAGNYGYTF
NA | NA | TRBJ1-3 | TRBV19 | TGTGCCAGCAGGGAACCTGGAAACACCATATATTTT | CASREPGNTIYF
TRBD2 | few | TRBJ2-3 | TRBV29-1 | TGCAGCGTGACGAAGCGGGAGTGGGGCACAGATACGCAGTATTTT | CSVTKREWGTDTQYF
TRBD2 | NA | TRBJ2-1 | TRBV11-2 | TGTGCCAGCAGCCCGTCAAGCGGGGCCCAGTTCTTC | CASSPSSGAQFF
NA | NA | TRBJ1-1 | TRBV7-9 | TGTGCCAGCAGCTTATTGGGGCTAACTGAAGCCTTCTTT | CASSLLGLTEAFF